The clone carrying this T cell receptor (beta chain) was recorded a few times. Per the germline V gene, CDR1 is MNHEY and CDR2 is SMNVEV (reference sequence). Trimming took off 2 bases at V and 0 bases at J, with 7 bases between the two ends. The CDR3 consists of 14 residues. This entry belongs to a study of T cell changes during pregnancy in multiple sclerosis. Some clones are missing from TCRdb's copy, which holds only in-frame ones; the method was immunoSEQ multiplex PCR. The data contain about 34,000 clones, about 90% of them singletons. The sequence derives from a female donor with multiple sclerosis, enrolled in a pregnancy study. This specimen was CD8+ T cells from peripheral blood mononuclear cells, taken in the third trimester of pregnancy. The chain combines TRBV27 with TRBJ1-1; D remains unclear. The CDR3 protein is CASSLTPMNTEAFF. CDR3 sequence (DNA): TGTGCCAGCAGTTTAACACCCATGAACACTGAAGCTTTCTTT.